This T cell receptor (beta chain) was obtained from a study of blood T cell repertoires in COVID-19. Germline CDR1 and CDR2: MRHNA and SNTAGT. Trimming took 4 bases from V and 1 from J, leaving 16 bases between them. This CDR3 spans 16 amino acids. Data came from immunoSEQ multiplex PCR; TCRdb stores just in-frame clones and leaves some out. The data contain roughly 110,000 clones, around four fifths of them singletons. Specimen: peripheral blood. The rearrangement uses TRBV6-4 and TRBJ2-5; D is perhaps TRBD2 (6 bases). The sequence came from a man between 65 and 79 years old with acute or convalescent COVID-19. The CDR3, as DNA: TGTGCCAGCAGTGGGAGAACGAAAGCGGGCCAAGAGACCCAGTACTTC. Its protein is CASSGRTKAGQETQYF.